Shown below are 10 T cell receptor beta chains from a single sample sequenced in a study of T cells in Graves' hyperthyroidism and ophthalmopathy. Using RNA transcripts as the source, TCR beta CDR3 regions were amplified. Initially, a first-round RT-PCR of the TCR CDR3 employed the HTBI primer set. MiXCR was run by TCRdb on the multiplex PCR reads, yielding one entry per CDR3 protein. The sample holds some 770,000 distinct CDR3 sequences, about 17% seen once. The sample was blood. The receptors were gathered from a man between 18 and 29 years old with Graves' hyperthyroidism.

This clonotype was observed once. The rearrangement joins TRBV5-1 to TRBJ2-2, with D perhaps assigned TRBD1 or TRBD2 (5 bases each). V was shortened by 6 bases and J by 5 bases, with 20 bases between the two germline ends. From germline, CDR1 is SGHRS and CDR2 YFSETQ. The CDR3 runs 16 residues. The CDR3 sequence: CASNAARGVKTGELFF. The CDR3 region has the DNA TGCGCCAGCAACGCAGCCCGGGGCGTCAAGACCGGGGAGCTGTTTTTT. Looking up the rest from reference TRBV5-1 and TRBJ2-2 gives the full variable domain: KAGVTQTPRYLIKTRGQQVTLSCSPISGHRSVSWYQQTPGQGLQFLFEYFSETQRNKGNFPGRFSGRQFSNSRSEMNVSTLELGDSALYLCASNAARGVKTGELFFGEGSRLTVL.

The table lists this clonotype with many counts. The genes are TRBV15 and TRBJ2-1, with 8 bases matching TRBD2. The CDR3 sequence is 13 residues long. Germline-derived CDR1 and CDR2 are LNHNV and YYDKDF (reference sequence). Trimming cost V 8 bases and J 8 bases; bases outside gene matches: 8. The CDR3 coding sequence is TGTGCCACCGTCGGACTAGCAAACGATGAGCAGTTCTTC. Encoded protein: CATVGLANDEQFF.

This clonotype was found a few times. The chain recombines TRBV7-9 with TRBJ1-4, with D unclear. Trimming left V 3 bases short and J 7 bases short, with 15 bases between. The length of the CDR3 is 15 residues. The germline gives CDR1 SEHNR, CDR2 FQNEAQ (reference sequence). CDR3 DNA: TGTGCCAGCAGCTTTTCTGGGTCTAGAGGTGAAAAACTGTTTTTT. This translates into CASSFSGSRGEKLFF.

The chain uses TRBV10-3 and TRBJ2-3; 16 positions agree with TRBD2. The junction had 8 bases not matched to a gene; V was cut back by 10 bases and J by 4 bases. Germline values: CDR1 ENHRY, CDR2 SYGVKD. There are 16 residues in the CDR3. CDR3 nucleotide sequence: TGTGCCACCTCCGGGACTAGCGGGAGGGCTGCAGATACGCAGTATTTT. This encodes CATSGTSGRAADTQYF.

As for this clonotype: One junction end does not reproduce the germline sequence, and a read error may be involved. The chain links TRBV27 to TRBJ2-3, with D possibly matching TRBD1 (5 bases). The CDR3 loop spans 14 amino acids. Germline values: CDR1 MNHEY, CDR2 SMNVEV (reference sequence). In DNA, the CDR3 is TGTGCCAGCAGTTTAAGGGTACGCACAGGTACGCAGTATTTT. Its protein product is CASSLRVRTGTQYF.

This clonotype was seen ten or more times. The rearrangement links TRBV28 to TRBJ1-1; D is ambiguous. This CDR3 is 15 amino acids long. Germline CDR1 is MDHEN and CDR2 is SYDVKM. Trimming cost V 7 bases and J 0 bases, with 15 bases left between them. CDR3 nucleotide sequence: TGTGCCAGCATGGAGGAAGGACTGGTGAACACTGAAGCTTTCTTT. It codes for CASMEEGLVNTEAFF.

V usage is TRBV2 and J usage is TRBJ1-3, with TRBD1 matching 9 bases. Per germline, CDR1 SNHLY and CDR2 FYNNEI. Trimming cost V 6 bases and J 1 base; bases outside gene matches: 1. This CDR3 region has 14 residues. The CDR3 DNA follows: TGTGCCAGCAGGGGGACAGGGTCTGGAAACACCATATATTTT. Protein: CASRGTGSGNTIYF.

This clonotype was recorded once. The gene calls are TRBV5-1 and TRBJ2-1, with TRBD2 matching over 12 bases. The CDR3 is 18 residues long. Germline lookup yields CDR1 SGHRS and CDR2 YFSETQ. V lost 4 bases to trimming and J lost 5 bases; unmatched junction nucleotides: 13. CDR3 bases: TGCGCCAGCAGCAGGACTAGCGGGATCTTAGCCCTAGACAATGAGCAGTTCTTC. Protein product: CASSRTSGILALDNEQFF.

This clonotype was observed many times. This chain uses TRBV11-3 with TRBJ2-3; D is uncertain. This CDR3 is built from 12 residues. Germline CDR1 SGHNT, CDR2 YENEEA. The germline V and J ends were trimmed by 5 bases and 6 bases, with 9 bases remaining between them. CDR3 sequence (DNA): TGTGCCAGCAGCCACTCTCCGGATACGCAGTATTTT. It translates to CASSHSPDTQYF.

This clonotype was seen at least ten times. The chain carries TRBV27 and TRBJ1-5; 7 nucleotides align to TRBD1. The trim removed 2 bases at V and 7 bases at J, leaving 8 bases unmatched. CDR1 is MNHEY, CDR2 SMNVEV, per germline (reference sequence). The CDR3 sequence is 15 residues long. CDR3 DNA: TGTGCCAGCAGTTTAGAAAGGGGGCAAGGGCAGCCCCAGCATTTT. Translation gives CASSLERGQGQPQHF.